This record looks at one TCR beta chain sequence and its context. This sample was taken from a study of shared clonotypes between healthy human individuals. The assay was carried out at the deep level. Several immunoSEQ 96-well plates shared each subset's DNA, each plate a replicate. Sequenced by immunoSEQ multiplex PCR; TCRdb stores in-frame clones only, minus some. This table holds roughly 850,000 clones, around 96% found once. In the naive CD8 group, cells lacked CD45RO and were positively selected for CCR7, so terminally differentiated effector memory CD45RA+ cells were left out. The V gene's germline CDR1 is SGHVS and CDR2 FQNEAQ. This CDR3 contains 16 residues. The V gene end was trimmed by 3 bases and the J gene end by 3 bases; junction bases not matched to a gene: 5.

Material for sequencing was naive CD8+ T cells sorted from blood. This TCR was sampled from a young man in good health. This chain joins TRBV7-8 and TRBJ2-2; 9 bases are shared with TRBD2. The DNA of the CDR3 is TGTGCCAGCAGCTTGCGGACTAGCGACGACACCGGGGAGCTGTTTTTT. Protein: CASSLRTSDDTGELFF.